The rows below give T cell receptor beta chains drawn from one sample of a study of T-cell memory formation after mild COVID-19. TCRdb recomputed calls from the 5' RACE reads with MiXCR, one row per CDR3 protein. The profile shows about 130,000 distinct CDR3 sequences, about a sixth of them singletons. Sequenced: PBMCs or a T cell subset sorted from them (not recorded which). These receptors all come from a man between 18 and 29 years old who had mild COVID-19 (a few samples of this study predate the infection). Cell type and time point are not known. CDR3s include the opening cysteine and the closing phenylalanine or tryptophan. The D gene is left open where the match is weak. Size values are once, few and many counts, or a class for expanded clones, and some rows have none.

-,-,TRBJ1-3,TRBV5-1,CASSFEGNTIYF,TGCGCCAGCAGCTTCGAGGGAAACACCATATATTTT
-,few,TRBJ1-1,TRBV20-1,CSAGRNTEAFF,TGCAGTGCTGGGCGGAACACTGAAGCTTTCTTT
TRBD2,-,TRBJ2-2,TRBV10-3,CAIRTSGGLYTGELFF,TGTGCCATCAGAACTAGCGGGGGCCTTTACACCGGGGAGCTGTTTTTT
-,-,TRBJ1-6,TRBV6-1,CASSDVGQDSPLHF,TGTGCCAGCAGTGACGTAGGGCAGGATTCACCCCTCCACTTT
TRBD1,-,TRBJ2-5,TRBV6-1,CASTGTVQETQYF,TGTGCCAGCACCGGGACAGTTCAAGAGACCCAGTACTTC
TRBD2,-,TRBJ2-1,TRBV12-5,CASGSRVAGPYNEQFF,TGTGCTAGTGGCTCGAGGGTAGCGGGGCCGTACAATGAGCAGTTCTTC
-,-,TRBJ2-1,TRBV4-3,CASGLSGAGSYNEQFF,TGCGCCAGCGGACTATCAGGGGCGGGCTCCTACAATGAGCAGTTCTTC
-,-,TRBJ2-3,TRBV4-2,CASSQVEWADTQYF,TGTGCCAGCAGCCAAGTCGAGTGGGCAGATACGCAGTATTTT
-,few,TRBJ2-1,TRBV12-3/TRBV12-4,CASSLVGYEQFF,TGTGCCAGCAGTTTGGTAGGTTACGAGCAGTTCTTC
-,-,TRBJ1-6,TRBV5-4,CASSLINSPLHF,TGTGCCAGCAGCTTGATTAATTCACCCCTCCACTTT
TRBD1,many,TRBJ1-2,TRBV7-8,CASSRQSGGDGYTF,TGTGCCAGCAGCCGACAGTCAGGGGGCGATGGCTACACCTTC
TRBD2,-,TRBJ2-7,TRBV6-5,CASSQTSGGLSYEQYF,TGTGCCAGCAGCCAAACTAGCGGGGGGCTCTCCTACGAGCAGTACTTC
TRBD1,many,TRBJ1-2,TRBV7-2,CASSRTDRGRDGYTF,TGTGCCAGCAGCCGGACCGACAGGGGCAGGGATGGCTACACCTTC
-,few,TRBJ2-7,TRBV20-1,CSAKGSRNEQYF,TGCAGTGCTAAGGGGTCGAGGAACGAGCAGTACTTC
-,few,TRBJ1-2,TRBV6-5,CASTTGGVGYTF,TGTGCCAGCACAACGGGGGGGGTCGGCTACACCTTC
-,-,TRBJ1-1,TRBV5-1,CASSPSTGGLAFF,TGCGCCAGCAGTCCCAGTACGGGCGGGTTGGCTTTCTTT
TRBD2,few,TRBJ2-3,TRBV20-1,CSARLAASGDTDTQYF,TGCAGTGCTAGATTAGCGGCTAGCGGGGACACAGATACGCAGTATTTT
-,-,TRBJ2-5,TRBV3-1,CASSQEGDKAGETQYF,TGTGCCAGCAGCCAAGAAGGGGACAAAGCGGGAGAGACCCAGTACTTC
TRBD2,-,TRBJ2-3,TRBV5-1,CASSLWGLAGEDTQYF,TGCGCCAGCAGCTTGTGGGGACTAGCGGGTGAAGATACGCAGTATTTT
TRBD1,-,TRBJ1-3,TRBV18,CASSRDSQISGNTIYF,TGTGCCAGCTCACGGGACAGCCAAATCTCTGGAAACACCATATATTTT